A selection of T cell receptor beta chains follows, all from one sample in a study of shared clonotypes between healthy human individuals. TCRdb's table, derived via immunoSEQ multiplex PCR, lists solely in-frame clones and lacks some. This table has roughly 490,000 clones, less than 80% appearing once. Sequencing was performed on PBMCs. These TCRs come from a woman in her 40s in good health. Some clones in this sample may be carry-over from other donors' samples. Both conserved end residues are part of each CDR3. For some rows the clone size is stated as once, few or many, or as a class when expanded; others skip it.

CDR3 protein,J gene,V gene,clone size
CASSSFTSGSNTQYF,TRBJ2-3,TRBV5-1,-
CASSSPARQAVF,TRBJ1-1,TRBV5-6,-
CASSVEGARYNEQFF,TRBJ2-1,TRBV9,-
CAWRGGLAAYTGELFF,TRBJ2-2,TRBV30,-
CASSKGSREPGIQYF,TRBJ2-4,TRBV21-1,-
CASRPVGDGAYEQYF,TRBJ2-7,TRBV28,-
CATSRGGEGMNEQYF,TRBJ2-7,TRBV15,-
CATSIQGATNYGYTF,TRBJ1-2,TRBV15,-
CASSFGWGSGTEAFF,TRBJ1-1,TRBV27,few
CASSYSLGGGVEQFF,TRBJ2-1,TRBV6-5,-
CASSQTSGPYYEQYF,TRBJ2-7,TRBV4-1,-
CASSVRGENTEAFF,TRBJ1-1,TRBV5-1,-
CASSGDHEQYF,TRBJ2-7,TRBV18,-
CASSGGTSGANVLTF,TRBJ2-6,TRBV5-1,-
CASSEVDSGSGADTQYF,TRBJ2-3,TRBV2,once
CASSTGQGWNQPQHF,TRBJ1-5,TRBV5-8,-
CASSYVGGGSTGELFF,TRBJ2-2,TRBV4-1,-
CASSLVGRADHNEKLFF,TRBJ1-4,TRBV7-9,once
CASSAQTYEAFF,TRBJ1-1,TRBV5-6,once
CAIDSTPSEQYF,TRBJ2-7,TRBV6-1,-
CASSQGQGGNEQYF,TRBJ2-7,TRBV5-1,-
CASSATGGSYEQYF,TRBJ2-7,TRBV14,-
CASRTGVGYGQYF,TRBJ2-7,TRBV28,-
CATSRDSRNFWVNAYNEQFF,TRBJ2-1,TRBV15,-
CASSPGPGQGSYEQYF,TRBJ2-7,TRBV18,-
CASSLGAASYEQYF,TRBJ2-7,TRBV7-2,-
CASRLGGANTGELFF,TRBJ2-2,TRBV28,few
CASSETGSGANIQYF,TRBJ2-4,TRBV2,once
CATSRDAGTGNQPQHF,TRBJ1-5,TRBV15,-
CASSLEGTVYNEQFF,TRBJ2-1,TRBV5-1,-
CASSPPVVLAGTARELFF,TRBJ2-2,TRBV7-3,once
CASSLKQGIMGPDTQYF,TRBJ2-3,TRBV5-6,-
CASSWEDEQFF,TRBJ2-1,TRBV27,-
CAISGQGVEQYF,TRBJ2-7,TRBV10-3,few
CASSLSRVSVGSSYEQYF,TRBJ2-7,TRBV13,-
CASSWGQAAYNEKLFF,TRBJ1-4,TRBV5-8,-
CASSTYSGRGTDTQYF,TRBJ2-3,TRBV19,-
CASSLGAVEVETQYF,TRBJ2-5,TRBV5-4,-
CSVDMTGAGETQYF,TRBJ2-5,TRBV29-1,-
CASSPTGGAGNEQFF,TRBJ2-1,TRBV27,once
CAWSTSGRGPYEQYF,TRBJ2-7,TRBV30,-
CASRAPGGNTEAFF,TRBJ1-1,TRBV6-1,-
CASSTGTSGRTQYF,TRBJ2-3,TRBV18,-
CASSRLAGRRGGGTDTQYF,TRBJ2-3,TRBV7-3,-
CASSLAGGRTYNEQFF,TRBJ2-1,TRBV5-1,-
CASSPVPNRGSGNTIYF,TRBJ1-3,TRBV4-1,-
CASSKRMGGRYTEAFF,TRBJ1-1,TRBV21-1,-
CASSGDRGLYNEQFF,TRBJ2-1,TRBV6-1,few
CATSRVPTGGGSYEQYF,TRBJ2-7,TRBV15,-
CAWSVPGAYEQYF,TRBJ2-7,TRBV30,-
CASSVQIADTQYF,TRBJ2-3,TRBV9,once
CASSVSAGDDTDTQYF,TRBJ2-3,TRBV9,-
CASSRDRPGELFF,TRBJ2-2,TRBV5-1,once
CASSPLPPQGISGNTIYF,TRBJ1-3,TRBV5-1,-